Listed below are T cell receptor beta chains from one sample, sequenced in a study of neoadjuvant anti-PD-1 for oral cavity cancer. The data were produced by immunoSEQ multiplex PCR, yet TCRdb's version contains in-frame clones alone and is incomplete. The sample includes more than 13,000 clones, less than 85% seen only once; the top ten take approximately 2.1%. This specimen consisted of PBMCs, obtained before nivolumab (anti-PD-1) treatment. These TCRs come from a person aged 40 to 85 with oral cavity squamous cell carcinoma. Each CDR3 is given with its conserved first and last residue. D genes are given only for firm matches. A row's size may be missing; if present it is once, few, many or a size class.

j_gene | abundance | v_gene | d_gene | len | CDR3nt | CDR3aa
TRBJ2-5 | once | TRBV5-1 | TRBD1 | 14 | TGCGCCAGCAGGGCCGGGACAGGGTCGGAGACCCAGTACTTC | CASRAGTGSETQYF
TRBJ1-5 | - | TRBV6-1 | - | 13 | TGTGCCAGCAGAGGACCCGGCAATCAGCCCCAGCATTTT | CASRGPGNQPQHF
TRBJ2-3 | - | TRBV2 | - | 14 | TGTGCCAGCAGTGCGGGGGATCGGGCAGATACGCAGTATTTT | CASSAGDRADTQYF
TRBJ2-1 | - | TRBV28 | TRBD1 | 18 | TGTGCCAGCAGCCTATCGAAACAGGGGGCGAAAGGATACAATGAGCAGTTCTTC | CASSLSKQGAKGYNEQFF
TRBJ2-3 | - | TRBV5-1 | TRBD2 | 14 | TGCGCCAGCAGCACCGGACTAGCAACAGATACGCAGTATTTT | CASSTGLATDTQYF
TRBJ2-7 | - | TRBV28 | - | 11 | TGTGCCAGCAGTGGGAGGTACGAGCAGTACTTC | CASSGRYEQYF
TRBJ2-1 | few | TRBV5-6 | TRBD1 | 16 | TGTGCCAGCAGCTTCTGGCGGACAGGGGCCTACAATGAGCAGTTCTTC | CASSFWRTGAYNEQFF
TRBJ1-5 | few | TRBV7-8 | - | 16 | TGTGCCAGCAGCTCCCATACCGGGACTCCCAATCAGCCCCAGCATTTT | CASSSHTGTPNQPQHF
TRBJ1-6 | - | TRBV7-9 | TRBD1 | 15 | TGTGCCAGCAGCTTACTCGGGACAGATGGATCACCCCTCCACTTT | CASSLLGTDGSPLHF
TRBJ2-2 | once | TRBV13 | TRBD2 | 17 | TGTGCCAGCAGCTCTGGACTAGCGGGGGTAAGGACCGGGGAGCTGTTTTTT | CASSSGLAGVRTGELFF